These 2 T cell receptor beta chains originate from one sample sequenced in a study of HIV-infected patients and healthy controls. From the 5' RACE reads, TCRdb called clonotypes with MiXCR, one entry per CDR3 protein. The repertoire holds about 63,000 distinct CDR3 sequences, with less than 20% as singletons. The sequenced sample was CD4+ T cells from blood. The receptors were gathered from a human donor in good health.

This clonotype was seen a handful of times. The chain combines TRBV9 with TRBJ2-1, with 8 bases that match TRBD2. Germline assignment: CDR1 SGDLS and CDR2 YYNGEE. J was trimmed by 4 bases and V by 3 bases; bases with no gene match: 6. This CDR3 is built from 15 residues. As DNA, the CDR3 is TGTGCCAGCAGCGGATTAGCGGGGAAATACAATGAGCAGTTCTTC. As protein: CASSGLAGKYNEQFF.

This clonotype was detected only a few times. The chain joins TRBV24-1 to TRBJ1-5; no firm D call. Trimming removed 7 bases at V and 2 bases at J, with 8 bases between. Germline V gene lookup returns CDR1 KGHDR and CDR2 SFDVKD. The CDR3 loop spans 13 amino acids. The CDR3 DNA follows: TGTGCCACCAGGGGCGGGGGCAATCAGCCCCAGCATTTT. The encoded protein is CATRGGGNQPQHF.